These 22 T cell receptor beta chains were all obtained from the same sample, sequenced in a study of blood T cell repertoires in COVID-19. Repertoires were generated with immunoSEQ multiplex PCR, while TCRdb's copy carries only in-frame clones and drops some. The sample gives 35,000 to 45,000 clones, over 80% of which show up once; less than 10% is in the top ten. The sample was peripheral blood. The origin of the receptors is a human donor in a cohort sampled during active COVID-19.

CDR3 protein: CASSTNPGTEETQYF. In DNA, the CDR3 is TGTGCCAGCAGCACTAACCCCGGGACAGAAGAGACCCAGTACTTC. V gene TRBV7-2 combines with J gene TRBJ2-5; 7 nucleotides agree with TRBD1. This CDR3 has 15 amino acids. The J segment lost 3 bases and the V segment lost 5 bases, leaving 9 bases of the junction unmatched. CDR1 SGHTA and CDR2 FQGNSA come from the germline V gene.

This clone occurred once. V usage is TRBV5-1 and J usage is TRBJ2-7; a possible D gene is TRBD1 (5 bases). Deletions cut 1 base from V and 3 bases from J, with 8 bases between. The germline CDR1 and CDR2 sequences are SGHRS and YFSETQ. The CDR3 sequence is 13 residues long. CDR3 protein: CASSLFQGYEQYF. CDR3 nucleotide sequence: TGCGCCAGCAGCTTGTTCCAGGGCTACGAGCAGTACTTC.

The rearrangement uses TRBV30 and TRBJ2-7; possibly TRBD2 for D (5 bases). With 3 bases removed from V and 2 bases from J, the gap between germline ends came to 11 bases. The CDR3 spans 13 residues. Germline V gene lookup returns CDR1 GTSNPN and CDR2 SVGIG (reference sequence). In DNA form, the CDR3 reads TGTGCCTGGAGCTGGGCCGGGGCCTACGAGCAGTACTTC. Translation gives CAWSWAGAYEQYF. Full variable domain (rest looked up from reference TRBV30 and TRBJ2-7): SQTIHQWPATLVQPVGSPLSLECTVEGTSNPNLYWYRQAAGRGLQLLFYSVGIGQISSEVPQNLSASRPQDRQFILSSKKLLLSDSGFYLCAWSWAGAYEQYFGPGTRLTVT.

The rearrangement links TRBV29-1 to TRBJ1-3; perhaps TRBD1 as D (5 bases). The V gene's germline CDR1 is SQVTM and CDR2 ANQGSEA. The CDR3 length is 14 residues. The germline V and J ends were trimmed by 4 bases and 0 bases, with 10 bases remaining between them. This CDR3 is CSVAPGGSGNTIYF. The CDR3 DNA follows: TGCAGCGTTGCCCCGGGGGGCTCTGGAAACACCATATATTTT.

The chain recombines TRBV15 with TRBJ1-4, with D perhaps TRBD1 (6 bases). The CDR3 consists of 16 residues. V dropped 5 bases and J dropped 0 bases, with 13 bases sitting between them. Germline V gene data show CDR1 as LNHNV and CDR2 as YYDKDF (reference sequence). The CDR3 here is CATSRRDIATNEKLFF. CDR3 in DNA: TGTGCCACCAGCCGCCGGGACATAGCAACTAATGAAAAACTGTTTTTT.

V usage is TRBV30 and J usage is TRBJ1-1; no reliable D call. The CDR3 consists of 12 residues. CDR1 and CDR2 from the germline V gene are GTSNPN and SVGIG (reference sequence). Trimming took 3 bases from V and 6 from J, leaving 11 bases between them. The CDR3: CAWRVATAEAFF. CDR3 DNA: TGTGCCTGGAGGGTCGCGACTGCTGAAGCTTTCTTT.

The chain combines TRBV18 with TRBJ2-3, with D possibly being TRBD1 (6 bases). The CDR3 runs to 15 residues. V was cut by 2 bases and J by 2 bases, with 11 bases left in between. Germline V gene lookup returns CDR1 KGHSH and CDR2 LQKENI. The chain's CDR3 is CASSPTGRYTDTQYF. CDR3 DNA sequence: TGTGCCAGCTCACCAACAGGGCGGTACACAGATACGCAGTATTTT.

Notes on this clone: A read error may produce the germline difference seen at one junction end. The rearrangement links TRBV6-1 to TRBJ2-7, with D perhaps being TRBD1 or TRBD2 (5 bases each). The CDR3 is made up of 15 amino acids. Germline V lookup: CDR1 MNHNS, CDR2 SASEGT. The CDR3 nucleotides are TGTGCCAGCAGGGAAGGGGTCATAGCGTCCTACGAGCAGTACTTC. Translated, it gives CASREGVIASYEQYF.

The rearrangement links TRBV7-2 to TRBJ2-3; the match to TRBD2 covers 11 bases. CDR1 is SGHTA and CDR2 is FQGNSA in the germline V gene. The length of the CDR3 is 15 residues. J lost 6 bases, V lost 5 bases, and 7 bases had no gene match. In DNA form, the CDR3 reads TGTGCCAGCAGCCGTAGCGGGGGGGGGTTTGATACGCAGTATTTT. This sequence encodes CASSRSGGGFDTQYF.

The chain uses TRBV28 and TRBJ1-5, with D tentatively TRBD1 (5 bases). The germline V gene has CDR1 MDHEN and CDR2 SYDVKM. Trimming pared 7 bases from V and 7 bases from J, leaving 14 bases between. CDR3 length: 13 residues. The CDR3, as DNA: TGTGCCAGCACCCTCCTCCAGGGACAGCCCCAGCATTTT. Amino acids: CASTLLQGQPQHF.

This clone was picked up a small number of times. The chain joins TRBV7-2 to TRBJ1-2; TRBD1 aligns across 8 bases. Germline CDR1 SGHTA, CDR2 FQGNSA. CDR3 length: 13 amino acids. Losses at the gene ends were 4 bases for V and 5 bases for J; bases not matched to a gene: 3. The chain's CDR3 is CASSYTGGYGYTF. The DNA of the CDR3 is TGTGCCAGCAGCTACACAGGGGGGTATGGCTACACCTTC.

The chain recombines TRBV7-2 with TRBJ2-4; TRBD2 is a possible D gene (5 bases). From germline, CDR1 is SGHTA and CDR2 FQGNSA. This CDR3 region has 12 residues. The V end was cut by 5 bases, the J end by 5 bases, with 7 bases between. CDR3 bases: TGTGCCAGCAGCCGGGAAGAAAACATTCAGTACTTC. Protein product: CASSREENIQYF. Full variable domain (missing parts from reference TRBV7-2 and TRBJ2-4): GAGVSQSPSNKVTEKGKDVELRCDPISGHTALYWYRQSLGQGLEFLIYFQGNSAPDKSGLPSDRFSAERTGGSVSTLTIQRTQQEDSAVYLCASSREENIQYFGAGTRLSVL.

This chain joins TRBV11-2 and TRBJ1-6; D ambiguous. Germline CDR1 and CDR2: SGHAT and FQNNGV. V lost 1 base and J 6 bases, leaving 10 bases between the germline ends. The length of the CDR3 is 15 residues. CDR3 in DNA: TGTGCCAGCAGCTTAGGAATTCTGGCTAATTCACCCCTCCACTTT. Protein product: CASSLGILANSPLHF.

For the CDR3, the DNA is TGTGCCAGCAGGCCCCCGGGACTCTACACCGGGGAGCTGTTTTTT. This translates into CASRPPGLYTGELFF. The chain joins TRBV7-2 to TRBJ2-2, with a tentative D call TRBD2 (6 bases). This CDR3 has 15 amino acids. V was clipped by 6 bases and J by 3 bases, with 14 bases between them. Germline CDR1 SGHTA, CDR2 FQGNSA.

The V gene is TRBV24-1, the J gene TRBJ2-1, with D perhaps TRBD1 (6 bases). From germline, CDR1 is KGHDR and CDR2 SFDVKD. The V end lost 4 bases, the J end lost 7 bases, and 13 bases lay between the germline ends. CDR3 length: 14 amino acids. The CDR3 coding sequence is TGTGCCACCAGTGAGGGGGCCCGTAGAAATGAGCAGTTCTTC. Its translation is CATSEGARRNEQFF.

V usage is TRBV2 and J usage is TRBJ2-3, with 8 bases that match TRBD1. The V gene end was trimmed by 6 bases and the J gene end by 7 bases; junction bases not matched to a gene: 9. The germline CDR1 and CDR2 sequences are SNHLY and FYNNEI. This CDR3 contains 14 residues. The CDR3: CASSYLQGENTQYF. The DNA of the CDR3 is TGTGCCAGCAGCTATCTACAGGGGGAAAATACGCAGTATTTT.

This chain joins TRBV5-1 and TRBJ2-7; perhaps TRBD1 as D (6 bases). V was clipped by 4 bases and J by 4 bases, with 12 bases between them. The CDR3 extends over 13 amino acids. The germline CDR1 and CDR2 sequences are SGHRS and YFSETQ. Here the CDR3 DNA reads TGCGCCAGCAGCACAGGGCCCAGTTACGAGCAGTACTTC. Encoded protein: CASSTGPSYEQYF. The variable domain in full, completed from reference TRBV5-1 and TRBJ2-7, reads KAGVTQTPRYLIKTRGQQVTLSCSPISGHRSVSWYQQTPGQGLQFLFEYFSETQRNKGNFPGRFSGRQFSNSRSEMNVSTLELGDSALYLCASSTGPSYEQYFGPGTRLTVT.

This chain links TRBV4-1 with TRBJ2-1, with D tentatively TRBD1 (5 bases). The CDR3 has 15 residues. CDR1 is MGHRA and CDR2 is YSYEKL in the germline V gene. Trimming shortened V by 0 bases and J by 3 bases, and 9 bases separated the two germline ends. For the CDR3, the DNA is TGCGCCAGCAGCCAAGATGCCCAGGGCTACAATGAGCAGTTCTTC. Amino acid sequence: CASSQDAQGYNEQFF.

The J gene is TRBJ2-7, the V gene TRBV12-3 or TRBV12-4; weak D call: TRBD1 (5 bases). V shed 5 bases and J shed 4 bases, with 12 bases lying between them. The CDR3 loop spans 13 amino acids. CDR3 DNA sequence: TGTGCCAGCAGTCCGTATGACAGATACGAGCAGTACTTC. Protein: CASSPYDRYEQYF.

J is TRBJ2-5 and V is TRBV30; TRBD2 might be the D (6 bases). Trimming shortened V by 1 base and J by 2 bases, and 14 bases separated the two germline ends. Germline CDR1 reads GTSNPN; CDR2 reads SVGIG (reference sequence). This CDR3 is 15 amino acids long. The CDR3, as DNA: TGTGCCTGGAGTGACCCGACTAGGCGTCAAGAGACCCAGTACTTC. Protein product: CAWSDPTRRQETQYF.

This clone occurred once. The chain couples TRBV7-9 to TRBJ1-1, with TRBD1 matching 8 bases. Germline values: CDR1 SEHNR, CDR2 FQNEAQ (reference sequence). J gave up 1 base and V 5 bases, and 0 bases lay outside the gene matches. This CDR3 has 13 amino acids. CDR3 DNA sequence: TGTGCCAGCAGCGACAGGGGGAACACTGAAGCTTTCTTT. Protein sequence: CASSDRGNTEAFF.

The chain combines TRBV30 with TRBJ2-7; 7 bases fit TRBD1. V lost 3 bases and J lost 0; bases outside the gene matches: 5. The CDR3 covers 14 residues. Germline assignment: CDR1 GTSNPN and CDR2 SVGIG (reference sequence). The CDR3 DNA reads as TGTGCCTGGAGGAACAGGGGAAGCTCCTACGAGCAGTACTTC. Its translation: CAWRNRGSSYEQYF. Together with reference TRBV30 and TRBJ2-7, the CDR3 gives the full variable domain: SQTIHQWPATLVQPVGSPLSLECTVEGTSNPNLYWYRQAAGRGLQLLFYSVGIGQISSEVPQNLSASRPQDRQFILSSKKLLLSDSGFYLCAWRNRGSSYEQYFGPGTRLTVT.